Following are 25 T cell receptor beta chains from one sample sequenced in a study of blood T cell repertoires in COVID-19. The table came from immunoSEQ multiplex PCR; TCRdb's copy has only in-frame clones and leaves some out. The sample holds 180,000 or so clones, around 83% seen once. Sequenced: PBMCs or T cells enriched from blood (not recorded which). Receptors originate from a man aged 50 to 60 who had recovered from COVID-19.

The chain has TRBV30 and TRBJ1-5; weak D call: TRBD1 (5 bases). The germline V gene has CDR1 GTSNPN and CDR2 SVGIG (reference sequence). This CDR3 region has 14 residues. The V end was cut by 0 bases, the J end by 2 bases, with 8 bases between. CDR3 protein: CAWSVGGGNQPQHF. CDR3 DNA sequence: TGTGCCTGGAGTGTAGGAGGGGGCAATCAGCCCCAGCATTTT.

The chain employs TRBV28 and TRBJ1-5, with 7 bases lining up with TRBD1. V lost 2 bases, J lost 5 bases, and 3 bases stayed unmatched. CDR1 and CDR2 (germline): MDHEN, SYDVKM. The CDR3 is made up of 14 amino acids. The CDR3, as DNA: TGTGCCAGCAGTTTAACAGGGGTCTATCAGCCCCAGCATTTT. The encoded protein is CASSLTGVYQPQHF.

This chain links TRBV7-9 with TRBJ1-3; tentatively, D is TRBD1 (6 bases). The CDR3 sequence is 16 residues long. Germline lookup yields CDR1 SEHNR and CDR2 FQNEAQ (reference sequence). The V and J ends lost 3 bases and 0 bases respectively, with 12 bases between them. The CDR3: CASSFRTASSGNTIYF. DNA for the CDR3: TGTGCCAGCAGCTTCCGGACAGCCAGCTCTGGAAACACCATATATTTT.

The V and J genes are TRBV30 and TRBJ1-2, with 7 bases fitting TRBD1. J gave up 5 bases and V 3 bases, and 3 bases lay outside the gene matches. The CDR3 runs to 12 residues. Germline V CDR1 and CDR2: GTSNPN, SVGIG (reference sequence). As DNA, the CDR3 is TGTGCCTGGAGGCCCAGGGGGTATGGCTACACCTTC. Translation: CAWRPRGYGYTF.

The chain employs TRBV29-1 and TRBJ2-2, with 11 positions matching TRBD1. The CDR3 runs to 14 residues. Per germline, CDR1 SQVTM and CDR2 ANQGSEA. Trimming cost V 6 bases and J 3 bases; bases outside gene matches: 3. The CDR3 DNA reads as TGCAGCGTCGGGGACAGGGGGGACACCGGGGAGCTGTTTTTT. It encodes CSVGDRGDTGELFF.

The chain employs TRBV21-1 and TRBJ1-6. TRBV21-1 is a documented pseudogene. The CDR3 consists of 14 residues. This chain's CDR3 is CASSKKGGNSPLHF. CDR3 DNA sequence: TGTGCCAGCAGCAAAAAGGGGGGGAATTCACCCCTCCACTTT.

V usage is TRBV11-2 and J usage is TRBJ1-2; no definite D call. Trimming shortened V by 0 bases and J by 5 bases, and 13 bases separated the two germline ends. Germline V gene data show CDR1 as SGHAT and CDR2 as FQNNGV. The CDR3 has 15 amino acids. CDR3 coding DNA: TGTGCCAGCAGCTTAGATAACACCAGGACTTATGGCTACACCTTC. This codes for CASSLDNTRTYGYTF.

The rearrangement joins TRBV30 to TRBJ1-2; D is unclear. Trimming took 0 bases from V and 7 from J, leaving 12 bases between them. CDR3 length: 13 residues. CDR1 is GTSNPN, CDR2 SVGIG, per germline (reference sequence). The CDR3, as DNA: TGTGCCTGGAGTGTCCAGGTTAGAAGTGGCTACACCTTC. Its protein product is CAWSVQVRSGYTF.

This clone was picked up one time. The genes are TRBV4-1 and TRBJ2-3; 9 bases line up with TRBD1. With V trimmed by 4 bases and J by 2 bases, 4 bases remained unmatched. Germline lookup yields CDR1 MGHRA and CDR2 YSYEKL. The CDR3 contains 15 residues. The CDR3 coding sequence is TGCGCCAGCAGCCCCGGGACAGGGAACACAGATACGCAGTATTTT. This gives the protein CASSPGTGNTDTQYF.

This chain uses TRBV3-1 (or the pseudogene TRBV3-2) with TRBJ1-2; TRBD1 agrees at 8 bases. CDR3 length equals 14 residues. The germline V gene has CDR1 LGHDT and CDR2 YNNKEL (reference sequence). The V segment lost 3 bases and the J segment 8 bases; nucleotides outside the gene matches: 8. The CDR3 sequence: CASSHPTGEVGYTF. CDR3 bases: TGTGCCAGCAGCCACCCGACAGGGGAGGTGGGCTACACCTTC.

DNA of the CDR3: TGTGCTAGTGGTTTGGTGCTCCTTCCGGGACTAGCGGGGGGCGGCGCGAACACCGGGGAGCTGTTTTTT. This gives the protein CASGLVLLPGLAGGGANTGELFF. The V gene is TRBV12-5, the J gene TRBJ2-2; 15 nucleotides align to TRBD2. Germline trimming cut 0 bases from V and 0 bases from J; bases unmatched to any gene: 14. CDR3 length equals 23 residues. CDR1 LGHNT and CDR2 FRNRAP come from the germline V gene.

This clone was found once. The rearrangement joins TRBV25-1 to TRBJ2-7, with D possibly matching TRBD1 (6 bases). V shed 3 bases and J shed 0 bases, with 9 bases lying between them. The CDR3 extends over 14 amino acids. Germline CDR1 reads MGHDK; CDR2 reads SYGVNS. The CDR3 loop reads CASSDGDTSYEQYF. CDR3 coding DNA: TGTGCCAGCAGTGACGGGGACACCTCCTACGAGCAGTACTTC.

V gene TRBV7-9 combines with J gene TRBJ1-2, with 8 nucleotides matching TRBD1. Trimming removed 5 bases from V and 2 bases from J; junction bases left unmatched: 7. The CDR3 extends over 15 amino acids. In germline, CDR1 is SEHNR, CDR2 FQNEAQ (reference sequence). CDR3 protein: CASSKEGQANYGYTF. Written as DNA, the CDR3 is TGTGCCAGCAGCAAAGAGGGACAGGCGAACTATGGCTACACCTTC.

J is TRBJ1-4 and V is TRBV3-1 (or the pseudogene TRBV3-2), with D possibly matching TRBD1 (5 bases). The length of the CDR3 is 15 residues. The V and J ends lost 4 bases and 3 bases respectively, with 12 bases between them. CDR1 and CDR2 (germline): LGHDT, YNNKEL (reference sequence). The CDR3 loop reads CASSPTGGSNEKLFF. The DNA for the CDR3 is TGTGCCAGCAGCCCAACCGGGGGTTCTAATGAAAAACTGTTTTTT.

This chain links TRBV15 with TRBJ2-5, with 9 bases aligning to TRBD2. V was clipped by 0 bases and J by 2 bases; unmatched bases: 4. The CDR3 spans 16 residues. Germline values: CDR1 LNHNV, CDR2 YYDKDF (reference sequence). The DNA for the CDR3 is TGTGCCACCAGCAGAGATCGGCTAGCGGGACAAGAGACCCAGTACTTC. Encoded protein: CATSRDRLAGQETQYF.

V usage is TRBV13 and J usage is TRBJ2-1; 9 bases line up with TRBD1. Germline CDR1 PRHDT, CDR2 FYEKMQ (reference sequence). The CDR3 covers 13 residues. Unmatched junction bases numbered 3, after V lost 5 bases and J lost 7 bases. The CDR3 is CASSLDRGNEQFF. As DNA, the CDR3 is TGTGCCAGCAGCCTCGACAGGGGGAATGAGCAGTTCTTC.

The chain carries TRBV3-1 (or the pseudogene TRBV3-2) and TRBJ2-3; 14 bases fit TRBD2. The V gene's germline CDR1 is LGHDT and CDR2 YNNKEL (reference sequence). Unmatched junction bases numbered 5, after V lost 4 bases and J lost 8 bases. CDR3 size: 15 residues. CDR3 amino acids: CASSPTSGGAVTQYF. In DNA form, the CDR3 reads TGTGCCAGCAGCCCGACTAGCGGGGGGGCCGTTACGCAGTATTTT.

The chain has TRBV5-5 and TRBJ1-2; 8 bases align to TRBD1. V dropped 2 bases and J dropped 4; count of bases not matched to a gene: 7. The germline CDR1 and CDR2 sequences are SGHKS and YYEKEE (reference sequence). This CDR3 comprises 15 residues. This chain's CDR3 is CASSFTGGALYGYTF. As DNA, the CDR3 is TGTGCCAGCAGCTTTACAGGGGGGGCCCTCTATGGCTACACCTTC.

CDR3 region: CASSLGTPGYGYTF. CDR3 coding DNA: TGTGCCAGCAGTTTAGGGACTCCGGGCTATGGCTACACCTTC. The chain couples TRBV28 to TRBJ1-2; possibly TRBD1 for D (5 bases). Germline V gene data show CDR1 as MDHEN and CDR2 as SYDVKM. Trimming stripped 2 bases from V and 4 bases from J, with 11 bases between. There are 14 residues in the CDR3.

This clone has just a few counts. This chain joins TRBV5-1 and TRBJ2-1, with a weak D call TRBD1 (6 bases). Trimming stripped 0 bases from V and 0 bases from J, with 13 bases between. CDR3 length: 17 residues. Germline V gene data show CDR1 as SGHRS and CDR2 as YFSETQ. Written as DNA, the CDR3 is TGCGCCAGCAGCTTGGACAGGGCAGGAAGCTCCTACAATGAGCAGTTCTTC. Translation: CASSLDRAGSSYNEQFF.

The chain is built from TRBV27 and TRBJ2-7; 11 positions match TRBD1. There are 12 residues in the CDR3. Losses at the gene ends were 10 bases for V and 5 bases for J; bases not matched to a gene: 4. Germline values: CDR1 MNHEY, CDR2 SMNVEV (reference sequence). In DNA form, the CDR3 reads TGTGCCATAAGGACAGGGGGCGACGAGCAGTACTTC. Translated: CAIRTGGDEQYF.

The chain uses TRBV3-1 (or the pseudogene TRBV3-2) and TRBJ2-7; D is unresolved. The CDR3 length is 15 residues. Germline V gene lookup returns CDR1 LGHDT and CDR2 YNNKEL (reference sequence). V gave up 4 bases and J gave up 0 bases, with 13 bases separating them. This CDR3 reads CASSPYSPSSYEQYF. The CDR3 DNA is TGTGCCAGCAGCCCCTATAGTCCGAGCTCCTACGAGCAGTACTTC.

In its sample, this clone was seen a few times. The chain recombines TRBV5-1 with TRBJ1-3, with 8 positions matching TRBD1. CDR3 length: 14 amino acids. The V segment lost 3 bases and the J segment 7 bases; nucleotides outside the gene matches: 6. Germline-derived CDR1 and CDR2 are SGHRS and YFSETQ. The CDR3 is CASSWTGTGNTIYF. DNA for the CDR3: TGCGCCAGCAGCTGGACAGGGACGGGGAACACCATATATTTT.

This clone was found a few times. The V and J genes are TRBV3-1 (or the pseudogene TRBV3-2) and TRBJ1-2; possible D gene TRBD1, 5 bases. CDR1 and CDR2 (germline): LGHDT, YNNKEL (reference sequence). The CDR3 length is 15 residues. V was cut by 3 bases and J by 2 bases, with 13 bases left in between. CDR3 nucleotides: TGTGCCAGCAGCCAGAAAAGACAGATGAACTATGGCTACACCTTC. Translated, it gives CASSQKRQMNYGYTF.

This chain links TRBV5-5 with TRBJ2-1; D perhaps matches TRBD2 (5 bases). The V end lost 5 bases, the J end lost 7 bases, and 13 bases lay between the germline ends. The CDR3 runs 13 residues. The germline V gene encodes CDR1 SGHKS and CDR2 YYEKEE (reference sequence). For the CDR3, the DNA is TGTGCCAGCAGGAGCGAGGGTGGGAATGAGCAGTTCTTC. It yields the protein CASRSEGGNEQFF. The complete variable domain, with remaining parts taken from reference TRBV5-5 and TRBJ2-1, reads DAGVTQSPTHLIKTRGQQVTLRCSPISGHKSVSWYQQVLGQGPQFIFQYYEKEERGRGNFPDRFSARQFPNYSSELNVNALLLGDSALYLCASRSEGGNEQFFGPGTRLTVL.